This T cell receptor (beta chain) was found in a study of response to subunit inactivated influenza vaccine. The CDR3 contains 14 residues. Germline V gene data show CDR1 as KGHSH and CDR2 as LQKENI. The junction had 9 bases not matched to a gene; V was cut back by 5 bases and J by 6 bases. TCRdb used MiXCR to reprocess the RT-PCR reads, holding one entry per CDR3 protein. The table records over 650,000 distinct CDR3 sequences, around a sixth of them present only once. The sample here was PBMCs from blood, taken roughly 5 days after vaccination. This receptor was taken from a man aged 50 to 59 who received an inactivated influenza vaccine. The chain uses TRBV18 and TRBJ2-7, with 8 bases aligning to TRBD1. This CDR3 is CASSAGTGYGEQYF. CDR3 sequence (DNA): TGTGCCAGCTCAGCCGGGACAGGTTACGGCGAGCAGTACTTC.